The text below deals with one T cell receptor (beta chain). The antigen is not known. These data are taken from a study of T cells after posttransplantation cyclophosphamide. Overall study results and limits: Donor-recipient repertoire similarity was low at 1-2 months, rising over year one. After PTCy, TRB diversity resembled that of CNI/methotrexate controls. Skin or GI-infiltrating T cells shared few TRB sequences with blood.

The assay was immunoSEQ multiplex PCR, and TCRdb's table has in-frame clones only and misses some. The table lists about 22,000 clones, 73% of them singletons. Unmatched junction bases numbered 8, after V lost 3 bases and J lost 5 bases. Germline values: CDR1 SGDLS, CDR2 YYNGEE. The CDR3 runs 15 residues. This related bone marrow graft donor gave peripheral blood on the day of marrow donation. The sequence was collected from an older woman in good health, CMV-negative, and a related stem cell transplant donor. This chain uses TRBV9 with TRBJ2-5, with TRBD2 identical over 9 bases. The sequencing sample was made of memory CD4+ T cells sorted from PBMCs. The CDR3 reads CASSGFLAGTETQYF. The CDR3 bases are TGTGCCAGCAGCGGATTCCTAGCGGGAACGGAGACCCAGTACTTC.